This T cell receptor (beta chain) was identified during a study of blood T cell repertoires in COVID-19. Study at large: Sites in the United States, Italy and Spain provided acute and convalescent COVID-19 samples. The analysed material was cDNA or gDNA that came from T cells, B-cell-depleted T cells, or PBMCs.

Method: immunoSEQ multiplex PCR; TCRdb's copy keeps in-frame clones and lacks some. This table holds 250,000 to 300,000 clones, around 86% found once. Trimming shortened V by 6 bases and J by 6 bases, and 9 bases separated the two germline ends. The CDR3 contains 11 residues. Germline V gives CDR1 SGHTS, CDR2 YDEGEE. Sequencing was carried out using peripheral blood. The gene calls are TRBV5-8 and TRBJ2-5; maybe TRBD2 (5 bases). The TCR originated in a man in his late teens or twenties with active or convalescent COVID-19. The DNA for the CDR3 is TGTGCCAGCATTCGGGAAAAGACCCAGTACTTC. Its protein is CASIREKTQYF.